This TCR beta chain comes out of a study of blood T cells in healthy people across ages. Turning to the study itself: Roughly one uniquely barcoded beta molecule per two T cells was captured.

J gave up 0 bases and V 2 bases, and 9 bases lay outside the gene matches. The CDR3 has 17 amino acids. About this clonotype itself: Its specificity is unknown.

Per sample, extraction of total RNA gave at least 5.5 micrograms in every case. Overall study findings and caveats: The CMV status of each donor remained undetermined, and this could have confounded shifts in expanded clonotypes. Researchers deemed the diversity estimates from one million T cells underestimates.

It was with a sample-barcoded 5' primer and a J-beta primer mix that a second PCR of about 6 to 11 cycles was run. TCRdb reanalysed the 5' RACE reads using MiXCR and keeps one entry per CDR3 protein. The sample has about 1,400,000 distinct CDR3 sequences; approximately 42% are singletons. The gene calls are TRBV12-3 or TRBV12-4 and TRBJ2-5; TRBD2 matches at 7 bases. What was sequenced was blood. This clonotype was sampled from a woman aged 18-29 years in good health. The CDR3 region has the DNA TGTGCCAGCAGTTTATCCGTGACTAGCACGAACCAAGAGACCCAGTACTTC. This translates into CASSLSVTSTNQETQYF.